This record concerns one T cell receptor beta chain sequence. Its specificity is not known. The study sampled nominally healthy donors, though unrecorded immune exposures were likely. The sample comes from a study of cytomegalovirus exposure and HLA in healthy donors. Regarding the study as a whole: TCR beta sequences reportedly predicted most subjects' HLA-A and HLA-B alleles accurately.

Both 60 Vbeta primers and 13 Jbeta primers went into the PCR. Data came from immunoSEQ multiplex PCR; TCRdb stores just in-frame clones and leaves some out. The data contain about 200,000 clones, 75% to 85% of them singletons. The germline V gene has CDR1 SGHRS and CDR2 YFSETQ. Trimming took 4 bases from V and 2 from J, leaving 18 bases between them. The CDR3 sequence is 17 residues long. Sequencing input: PBMCs. This sequence joins TRBV5-1 and TRBJ2-2; D might be TRBD2 (6 bases). The receptor was derived from a woman aged 45-59 years in good health and CMV-seropositive. CDR3 sequence: CASSNGGAGINTGELFF. The DNA for the CDR3 is TGCGCCAGCAGCAATGGGGGTGCGGGGATCAACACCGGGGAGCTGTTTTTT.